This T cell receptor (beta chain) was recorded in a study of cytomegalovirus exposure and HLA in healthy donors. Researchers ran the PCR with 60 Vbeta and 13 Jbeta primers. The protocol was immunoSEQ multiplex PCR, while the TCRdb copy is restricted to in-frame clones and leaves out a portion. Among fewer than 200,000 clones, about 90% were seen once, and the ten largest hold under 1.2%. Points from the study as a whole: Researchers catalogued approximately 170 TCR beta chains as cytomegalovirus-associated. Researchers reported in a later analysis that a missense DCLRE1C variant was tied to TCR beta V- and J-gene trimming.

V lost 5 bases to trimming and J lost 5 bases; unmatched junction nucleotides: 3. CDR1 is SEHNR and CDR2 is FQNEAQ in the germline V gene (reference sequence). The CDR3 loop spans 14 amino acids. Notes on this clone: What it binds is unknown.

The receptor was derived from a boy younger than 10 in good health and CMV-seronegative. The chain combines TRBV7-9 with TRBJ2-2, with TRBD1 identical over 9 bases. Sequencing was done on a sample of PBMCs. CDR3 nucleotides: TGTGCCAGCAGCCGACAGGGGGGTACCGGGGAGCTGTTTTTT. Translation: CASSRQGGTGELFF.